This T cell receptor (beta chain) stems from a study of cytomegalovirus exposure and HLA in healthy donors. The overall study: Sequencing of some 200 million T cells in an earlier analysis found 90 million to 120 million unique TCR beta sequences.

Findings and limits, study-wide: A later analysis associated approximately 17,000 TCR beta sequences with HLA alleles at a 0.05 false discovery rate.

As for this clone: Its antigen is undetermined.

The CDR3 contains 15 residues. V was pared by 3 bases and J by 2 bases, with 11 bases between. Per the germline V gene, CDR1 is KGHSH and CDR2 is LQKENI. Vbeta (60) and Jbeta (13) primers were used in the PCR. This table comes from immunoSEQ multiplex PCR, and its TCRdb copy is limited to in-frame clones, with some not included. This sample has approximately 220,000 clones, with 83% found just once. The clonotype was recovered from a girl under 18 in good health and CMV-seronegative. Material for sequencing was PBMCs. This chain connects TRBV18 to TRBJ1-3; tentatively, D is TRBD1 (5 bases). CDR3 DNA: TGTGCCAGCTCACCGGTGGGGGGAACTGGAAACACCATATATTTT. Translated: CASSPVGGTGNTIYF. Complete variable domain (other parts from reference TRBV18 and TRBJ1-3): NAGVMQNPRHLVRRRGQEARLRCSPMKGHSHVYWYRQLPEEGLKFMVYLQKENIIDESGMPKERFSAEFPKEGPSILRIQQVVRGDSAAYFCASSPVGGTGNTIYFGEGSWLTVV.